This T cell receptor (beta chain) derives from a study of graft-versus-host responses after intestinal transplantation. Overall study: Every one of the recipients received anti-thymocyte globulin induction and afterwards took tacrolimus and steroids for around 3 years. Overall study findings and caveats: Analysis identified GvH clones in recipient marrow, with some appearing first in ileum or blood.

The CDR3 extends over 14 amino acids. Germline trimming cut 6 bases from V and 3 bases from J; bases unmatched to any gene: 3. Germline V CDR1 and CDR2: WNHNN, SYGVQD (reference sequence). Generated by immunoSEQ multiplex PCR, the TCRdb table keeps only in-frame clones and is missing some. This table has over 70,000 clones, roughly 90% appearing once. Points on this clone: No antigen is known for it.

The gene calls are TRBV10-1 and TRBJ2-2, with 8 nucleotides matching TRBD1. This TCR came from a human donor who was the organ donor for an intestinal transplant. Sequencing was performed on unstimulated CD8+ T cells sorted from spleen or lymph node cells, taken before transplant. This CDR3 is CASRGQGDTGELFF. The DNA for the CDR3 is TGCGCCAGCAGAGGACAGGGAGACACCGGGGAGCTGTTTTTT.